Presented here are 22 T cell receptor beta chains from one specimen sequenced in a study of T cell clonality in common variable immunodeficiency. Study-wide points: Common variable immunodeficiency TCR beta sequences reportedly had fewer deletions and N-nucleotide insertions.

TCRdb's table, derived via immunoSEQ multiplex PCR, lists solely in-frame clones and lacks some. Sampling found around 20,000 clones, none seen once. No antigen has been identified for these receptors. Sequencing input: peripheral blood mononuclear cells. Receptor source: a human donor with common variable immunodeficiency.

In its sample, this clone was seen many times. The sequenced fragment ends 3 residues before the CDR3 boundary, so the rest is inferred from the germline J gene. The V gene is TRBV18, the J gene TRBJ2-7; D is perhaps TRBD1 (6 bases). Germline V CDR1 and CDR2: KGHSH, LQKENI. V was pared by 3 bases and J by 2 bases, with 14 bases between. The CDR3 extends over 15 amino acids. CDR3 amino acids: CASSPSTGTTYEQYF. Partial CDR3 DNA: TGTGCCAGCTCACCGAGTACAGGGACAACCTACGAG.

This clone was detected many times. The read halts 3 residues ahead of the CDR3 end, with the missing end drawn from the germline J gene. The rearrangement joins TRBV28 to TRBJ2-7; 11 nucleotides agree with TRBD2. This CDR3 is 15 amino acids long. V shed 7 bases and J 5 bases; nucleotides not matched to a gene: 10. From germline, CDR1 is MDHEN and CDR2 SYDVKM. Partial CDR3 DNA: TGTGCCAGCATTAGGGCTAGCGGGGGGTCGCACGAG. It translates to CASIRASGGSHE. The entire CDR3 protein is CASIRASGGSHEQYF. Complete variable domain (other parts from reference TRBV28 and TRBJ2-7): DVKVTQSSRYLVKRTGEKVFLECVQDMDHENMFWYRQDPGLGLRLIYFSYDVKMKEKGDIPEGYSVSREKKERFSLILESASTNQTSMYLCASIRASGGSHEQYFGPGTRLTVT.

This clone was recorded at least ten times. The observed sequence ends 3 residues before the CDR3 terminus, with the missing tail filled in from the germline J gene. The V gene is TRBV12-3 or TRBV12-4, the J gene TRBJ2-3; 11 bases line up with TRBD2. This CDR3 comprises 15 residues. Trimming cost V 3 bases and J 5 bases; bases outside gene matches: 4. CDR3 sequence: CASSLGLAEGDTQYF. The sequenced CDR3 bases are TGTGCCAGCAGTTTGGGACTAGCGGAAGGAGATACG.

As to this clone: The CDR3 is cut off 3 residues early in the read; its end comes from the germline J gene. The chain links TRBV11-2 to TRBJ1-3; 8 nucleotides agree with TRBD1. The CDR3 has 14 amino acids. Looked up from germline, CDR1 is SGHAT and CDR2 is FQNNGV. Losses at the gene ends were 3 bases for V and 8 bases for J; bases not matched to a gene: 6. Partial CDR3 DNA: TGTGCCAGCAGCTTGGGACAGGACTGGGACACC. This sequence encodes CASSLGQDWDT. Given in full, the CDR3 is CASSLGQDWDTIYF.

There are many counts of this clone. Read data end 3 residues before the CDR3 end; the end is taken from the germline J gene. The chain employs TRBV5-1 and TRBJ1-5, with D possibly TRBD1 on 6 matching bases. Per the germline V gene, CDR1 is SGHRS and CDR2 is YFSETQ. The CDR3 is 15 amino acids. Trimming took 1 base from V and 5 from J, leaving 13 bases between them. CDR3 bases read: TGCGCCAGCAGCTTGACACAGGGAAGTGATCAGCCC. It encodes CASSLTQGSDQP. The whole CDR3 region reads CASSLTQGSDQPQHF.

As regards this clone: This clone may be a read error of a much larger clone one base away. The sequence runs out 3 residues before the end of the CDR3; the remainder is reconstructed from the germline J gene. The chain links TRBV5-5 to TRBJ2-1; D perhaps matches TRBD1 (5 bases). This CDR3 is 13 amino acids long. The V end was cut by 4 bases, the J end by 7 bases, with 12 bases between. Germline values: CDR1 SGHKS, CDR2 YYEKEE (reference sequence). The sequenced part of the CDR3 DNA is TGTGCCAGCAGCGCCCGACAGACAAATGAG. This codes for CASSARQTNE. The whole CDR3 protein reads CASSARQTNEQFF. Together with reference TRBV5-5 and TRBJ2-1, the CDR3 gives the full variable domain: DAGVTQSPTHLIKTRGQQVTLRCSPISGHKSVSWYQQVLGQGPQFIFQYYEKEERGRGNFPDRFSARQFPNYSSELNVNALLLGDSALYLCASSARQTNEQFFGPGTRLTVL.

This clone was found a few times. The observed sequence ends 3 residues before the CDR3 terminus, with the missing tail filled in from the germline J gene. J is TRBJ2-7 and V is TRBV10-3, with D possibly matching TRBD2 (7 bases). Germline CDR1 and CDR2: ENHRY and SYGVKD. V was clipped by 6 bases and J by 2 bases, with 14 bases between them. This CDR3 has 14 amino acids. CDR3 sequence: CAIRGRGGAYEQYF. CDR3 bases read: TGTGCCATCAGGGGTAGGGGGGGGGCCTACGAG.

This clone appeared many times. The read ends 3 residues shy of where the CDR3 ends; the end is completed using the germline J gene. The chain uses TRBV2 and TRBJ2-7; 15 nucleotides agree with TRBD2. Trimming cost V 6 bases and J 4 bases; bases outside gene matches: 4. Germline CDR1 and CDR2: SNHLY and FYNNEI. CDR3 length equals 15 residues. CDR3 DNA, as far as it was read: TGTGCCAGCAGAGGGACTAGCGGGGGGAAATACGAG. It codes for CASRGTSGGKYE. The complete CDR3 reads CASRGTSGGKYEQYF.

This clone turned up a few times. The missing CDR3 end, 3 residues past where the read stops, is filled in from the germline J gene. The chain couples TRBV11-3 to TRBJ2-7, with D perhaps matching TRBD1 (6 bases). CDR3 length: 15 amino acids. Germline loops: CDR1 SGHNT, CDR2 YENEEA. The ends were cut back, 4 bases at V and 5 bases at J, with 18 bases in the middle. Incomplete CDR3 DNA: TGTGCCAGCAGCTCGGGGACACCCAGTCGGAACGAG. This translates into CASSSGTPSRNE. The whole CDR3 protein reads CASSSGTPSRNEQYF. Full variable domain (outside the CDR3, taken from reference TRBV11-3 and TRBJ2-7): EAGVVQSPRYKIIEKKQPVAFWCNPISGHNTLYWYLQNLGQGPELLIRYENEEAVDDSQLPKDRFSAERLKGVDSTLKIQPAELGDSAVYLCASSSGTPSRNEQYFGPGTRLTVT.

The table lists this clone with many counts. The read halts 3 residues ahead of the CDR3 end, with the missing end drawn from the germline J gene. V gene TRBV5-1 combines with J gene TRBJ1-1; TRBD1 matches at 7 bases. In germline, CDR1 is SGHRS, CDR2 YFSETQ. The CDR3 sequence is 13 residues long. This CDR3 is CASSPLTGYGAFF. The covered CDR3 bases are TGCGCCAGCAGCCCCTTGACAGGGTACGGA.

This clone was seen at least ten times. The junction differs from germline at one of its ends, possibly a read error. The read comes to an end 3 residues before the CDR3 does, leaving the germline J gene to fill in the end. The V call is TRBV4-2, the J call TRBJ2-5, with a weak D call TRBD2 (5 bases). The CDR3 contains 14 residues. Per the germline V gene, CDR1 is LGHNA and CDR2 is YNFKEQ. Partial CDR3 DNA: TGCGCCAGCAGCCAAGAGGGTCTAGAAGAGACC. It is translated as CASSQEGLEET. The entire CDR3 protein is CASSQEGLEETQYF.

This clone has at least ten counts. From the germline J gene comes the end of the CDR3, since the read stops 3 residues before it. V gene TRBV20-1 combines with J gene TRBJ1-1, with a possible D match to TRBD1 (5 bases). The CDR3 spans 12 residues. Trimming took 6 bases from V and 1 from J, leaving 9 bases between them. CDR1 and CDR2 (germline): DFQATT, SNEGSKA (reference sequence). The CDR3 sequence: CSANQGNTEAFF. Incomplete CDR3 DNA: TGCAGTGCGAACCAGGGGAACACTGAA.

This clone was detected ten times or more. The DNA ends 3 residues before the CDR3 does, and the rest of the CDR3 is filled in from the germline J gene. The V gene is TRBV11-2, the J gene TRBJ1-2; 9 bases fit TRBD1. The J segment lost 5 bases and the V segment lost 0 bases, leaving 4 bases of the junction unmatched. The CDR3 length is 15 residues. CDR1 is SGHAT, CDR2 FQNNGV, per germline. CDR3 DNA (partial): TGTGCCAGCAGCTTAGAGGGGACAGGGCAGTATGGC. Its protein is CASSLEGTGQYG. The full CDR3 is CASSLEGTGQYGYTF.

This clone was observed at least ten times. The part of the CDR3 DNA that was read is TGTGCCAGCAGTTTATCGACTAGCGTGAAGCATGAG. Protein: CASSLSTSVKHE. The whole CDR3 protein reads CASSLSTSVKHEQFF. The chain is built from TRBV28 and TRBJ2-1; 8 bases agree with TRBD2. The read falls 3 residues short of the CDR3 end, and the missing part is taken from the germline J gene. V trimming: 1 base; J trimming: 8 bases; junction bases outside the gene matches: 7. This CDR3 spans 15 amino acids. Germline V gene data show CDR1 as MDHEN and CDR2 as SYDVKM.

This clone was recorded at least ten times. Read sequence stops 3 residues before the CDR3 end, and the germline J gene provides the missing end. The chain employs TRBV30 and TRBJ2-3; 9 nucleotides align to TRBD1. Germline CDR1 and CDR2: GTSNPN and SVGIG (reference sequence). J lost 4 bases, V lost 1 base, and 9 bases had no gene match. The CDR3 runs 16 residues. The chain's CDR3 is CAWSGSGQGGADTQYF. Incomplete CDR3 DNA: TGTGCCTGGAGTGGGTCGGGACAGGGAGGCGCAGATACG.

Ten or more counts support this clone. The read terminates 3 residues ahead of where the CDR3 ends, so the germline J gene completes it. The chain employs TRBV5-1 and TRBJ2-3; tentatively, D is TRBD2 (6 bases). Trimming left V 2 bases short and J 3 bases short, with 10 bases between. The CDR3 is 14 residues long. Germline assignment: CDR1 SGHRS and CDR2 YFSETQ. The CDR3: CASSFWGVTDTQYF. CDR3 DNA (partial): TGCGCCAGCAGCTTTTGGGGGGTTACAGATACG.

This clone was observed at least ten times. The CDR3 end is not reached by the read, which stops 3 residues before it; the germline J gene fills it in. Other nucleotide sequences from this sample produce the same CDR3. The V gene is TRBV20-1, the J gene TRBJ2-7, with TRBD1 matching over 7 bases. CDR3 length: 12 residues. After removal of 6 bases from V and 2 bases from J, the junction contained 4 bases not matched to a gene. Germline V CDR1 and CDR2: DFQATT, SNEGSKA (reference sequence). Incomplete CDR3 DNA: TGCAGTGCGAGAACAGGGGCCTACGAG. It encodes CSARTGAYE. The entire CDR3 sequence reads CSARTGAYEQYF.

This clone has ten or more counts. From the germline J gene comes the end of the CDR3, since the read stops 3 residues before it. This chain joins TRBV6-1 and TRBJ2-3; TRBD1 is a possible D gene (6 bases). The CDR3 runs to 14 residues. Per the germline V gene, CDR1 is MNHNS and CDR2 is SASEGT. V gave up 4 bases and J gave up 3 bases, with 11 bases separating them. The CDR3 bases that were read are TGTGCCAGCAGTGGCTGGACAGCGACAGATACG. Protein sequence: CASSGWTATDT. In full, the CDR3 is CASSGWTATDTQYF.

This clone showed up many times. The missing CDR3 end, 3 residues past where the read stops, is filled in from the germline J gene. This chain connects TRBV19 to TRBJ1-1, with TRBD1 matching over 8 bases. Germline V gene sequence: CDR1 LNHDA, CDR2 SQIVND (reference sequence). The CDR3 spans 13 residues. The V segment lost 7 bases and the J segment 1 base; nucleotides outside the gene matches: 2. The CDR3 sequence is CASTGQGNTEAFF. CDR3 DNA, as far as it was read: TGTGCCAGTACCGGACAGGGGAACACTGAA.

The sequenced part of the CDR3 DNA is TGCAGTGCTTCAAGGGGGGGTGGAACCGGCACC. This translates into CSASRGGGTGT. The CDR3, in full, reads CSASRGGGTGTIYF. The gene calls are TRBV20-1 and TRBJ1-3; D might be TRBD1 (6 bases). The read falls 3 residues short of the CDR3 end, and the missing part is taken from the germline J gene. Trimming removed 5 bases at V and 9 bases at J, with 20 bases between. The CDR3 sequence is 14 residues long. Germline V gene lookup returns CDR1 DFQATT and CDR2 SNEGSKA (reference sequence).

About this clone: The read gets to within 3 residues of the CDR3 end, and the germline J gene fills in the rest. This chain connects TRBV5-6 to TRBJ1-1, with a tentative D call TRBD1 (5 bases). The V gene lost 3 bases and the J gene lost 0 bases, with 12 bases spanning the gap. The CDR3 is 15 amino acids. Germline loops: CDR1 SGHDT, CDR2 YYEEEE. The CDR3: CASSWGLTMNTEAFF. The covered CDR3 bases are TGTGCCAGCAGCTGGGGACTGACTATGAACACTGAA.

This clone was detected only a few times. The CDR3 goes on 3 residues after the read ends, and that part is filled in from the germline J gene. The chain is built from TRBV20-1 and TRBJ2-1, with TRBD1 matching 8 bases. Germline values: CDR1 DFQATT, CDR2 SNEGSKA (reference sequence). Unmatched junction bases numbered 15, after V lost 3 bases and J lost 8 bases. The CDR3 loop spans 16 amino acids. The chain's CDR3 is CSASPTRQGLSYEQFF. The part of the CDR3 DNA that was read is TGCAGTGCTAGTCCTACCAGACAGGGGCTCTCCTATGAG.